This TCR beta chain was identified during a study of cytomegalovirus exposure and HLA in healthy donors. Study at large: A data release that came early held around 85 million unique TCRs from HLA-typed donors. Study results and caveats: The classifier reportedly diagnosed cytomegalovirus status with high sensitivity and specificity. Listed as cytomegalovirus-associated were 150 or so TCR beta chains. In a later analysis, an Asian-associated ancestry cluster reportedly showed fewer N-insertions than the roughly 690-donor mean.

This CDR3 is 14 amino acids long. The J segment lost 5 bases and the V segment lost 4 bases, leaving 6 bases of the junction unmatched. Germline-derived CDR1 and CDR2 are MGHRA and YSYEKL. The primer mix had 60 Vbeta and 13 Jbeta primers. TCRdb's table, derived via immunoSEQ multiplex PCR, lists solely in-frame clones and lacks some. In the table there are 100,000 to 130,000 clones, 77% of which are singletons. About this clone itself: As yet, its antigen is unknown.

The sample was PBMCs. This TCR was sampled from a male donor in good health and CMV-seronegative. The gene calls are TRBV4-1 and TRBJ2-5; TRBD1 agrees at 8 bases. The CDR3 sequence: CASSLRGPGETQYF. The CDR3 DNA reads TGCGCCAGCAGCCTCAGGGGGCCGGGGGAGACCCAGTACTTC.